This TCR beta chain was obtained from a study of beta chain features in type 1 diabetes. Findings of the study overall: Moderately but significantly shorter TCRB CDR3s were found in Type 1 diabetes patients in all four CD4+ subsets.

Donors underwent one heparinised blood draw, approximately 120 mL on average. CD4+ naive, central memory, regulatory and stem cell-like memory subsets were isolated by sorting on CD45RO/CCR7/CD25/CD127/CD95/CD27. The authors reverse transcribed all of the isolated RNA, so sequencing captured expressed TCRB transcripts. Using immunoSEQ multiplex PCR, the repertoire was profiled, and TCRdb retains in-frame clones only, with some absent. The sample contains roughly 500,000 clones, about 10% of which appear only once. Worth noting for this clone: Antigen: not known.

The CDR3 is made up of 15 amino acids. Trimming stripped 1 base from V and 7 bases from J, with 11 bases between. The germline V gene has CDR1 LGHNA and CDR2 YSLEER. The sequencing input was naive CD4+ T cells from blood. This chain joins TRBV4-3 and TRBJ1-6; D remains unclear. The sequence was obtained from a woman between 18 and 30 years old in good health. The CDR3 region is CASSQVKGFNSPLHF. The CDR3 DNA sequence: TGCGCCAGCAGCCAAGTTAAGGGATTCAATTCACCCCTCCACTTT.